This TCR beta chain was observed in a study of cytomegalovirus exposure and HLA in healthy donors. Study-wide context: The study placed around 80% of its approximately 430 genotyped donors in the Caucasian-associated ancestry cluster. Overall study results and limits: Cytomegalovirus status was reportedly diagnosed by the classifier with high sensitivity and specificity. Versus the approximately 720-donor mean, an Asian-associated ancestry cluster reportedly showed fewer N-insertions in a later analysis.

About this clone: As yet, its antigen is unknown.

In the PCR, 60 Vbeta and 13 Jbeta primers were used. Per the original methods: Unique TCR beta chains totaled roughly 81 million in a later count, with roughly 10 million of them shared. Libraries were prepared by immunoSEQ multiplex PCR; TCRdb keeps only in-frame clonotypes and omits some of them. V and J calls plus clone size are reproduced from that table; the DNA served to infer D and trimming. This sample has around 120,000 clones; roughly 70% occur once, and the top ten carry roughly 10%. V lost 9 bases and J 4 bases, leaving 13 bases between the germline ends. This CDR3 is built from 13 residues. In germline, CDR1 is MNHNY, CDR2 SVGAGI (reference sequence).

The TCR comes from a man in his forties in good health and CMV-seropositive. The rearrangement links TRBV6-6 to TRBJ1-5; tentatively, D is TRBD1 (6 bases). The specimen sequenced was PBMCs. DNA of the CDR3: TGTGCCAGTAGGGGGGGTGGGAATCAGCCCCAGCATTTT. It is translated as CASRGGGNQPQHF.